This passage covers 5 T cell receptor beta chains from one sample sequenced in a study of T cells in Graves' hyperthyroidism and ophthalmopathy. RNA transcripts provided the source from which TCR beta CDR3 regions were amplified. RT-PCR in the first round (using the HTBI primer set) targeted the TCR CDR3. TCRdb redid the calling of the multiplex PCR reads with MiXCR, one entry per CDR3 protein. The top ten hold around 58% of the sample, which has around 290,000 distinct CDR3 sequences, over 15% seen once. Sequencing input: blood. These receptor sequences come from a woman in her sixties or seventies with Graves' ophthalmopathy.

This clonotype occurred many times. The chain carries TRBV9 and TRBJ2-2, with no clear D. CDR1 and CDR2 from the germline V gene are SGDLS and YYNGEE. This CDR3 has 15 residues. Trimming cost V 4 bases and J 5 bases, with 15 bases left between them. CDR3 loop: CASSNHNLGTGELFF. The CDR3 bases are TGTGCCAGCAGCAACCATAACCTGGGGACCGGGGAGCTGTTTTTT.

This clonotype was picked up many times. The gene calls are TRBV6-1 and TRBJ2-7; TRBD2 is a possible D gene (5 bases). The germline CDR1 and CDR2 sequences are MNHNS and SASEGT. CDR3 size: 13 residues. The V and J ends lost 4 bases and 4 bases respectively, with 11 bases between them. CDR3 protein: CASSAGSAYEQYF. CDR3 DNA: TGTGCCAGCAGTGCGGGGAGCGCTTACGAGCAGTACTTC.

This clonotype was seen a few times. The chain is built from TRBV6-2 or TRBV6-3 and TRBJ2-7; D gene uncertain. This CDR3 contains 12 residues. The V end was cut by 6 bases, the J end by 4 bases, with 10 bases between. Germline values: CDR1 MNHEY, CDR2 SVGEGT. The CDR3 protein is CASSRQPYEQYF. DNA of the CDR3: TGTGCCAGCAGCCGCCAGCCGTACGAGCAGTACTTC.

This clonotype was counted ten times or more. The chain couples TRBV15 to TRBJ1-4; the D is unclear. V was cut by 1 base and J by 4 bases, with 22 bases left in between. The CDR3 consists of 19 residues. Germline lookup yields CDR1 LNHNV and CDR2 YYDKDF (reference sequence). The CDR3 protein is CATSRVLVRQRRRNEKLFF. The DNA of the CDR3 is TGTGCCACCAGCAGAGTATTGGTTCGGCAGCGGAGACGTAATGAAAAACTGTTTTTT.

At least ten counts were recorded for this clonotype. The chain combines TRBV2 with TRBJ2-4; TRBD2 matches at 9 bases. Germline V gene data show CDR1 as SNHLY and CDR2 as FYNNEI. The CDR3 extends over 17 amino acids. Unmatched junction bases numbered 9, after V lost 4 bases and J lost 2 bases. The CDR3 reads CASSARLAGGSKNIQYF. CDR3 nucleotides: TGTGCCAGCAGTGCAAGGCTGGCGGGGGGGTCCAAAAACATTCAGTACTTC.